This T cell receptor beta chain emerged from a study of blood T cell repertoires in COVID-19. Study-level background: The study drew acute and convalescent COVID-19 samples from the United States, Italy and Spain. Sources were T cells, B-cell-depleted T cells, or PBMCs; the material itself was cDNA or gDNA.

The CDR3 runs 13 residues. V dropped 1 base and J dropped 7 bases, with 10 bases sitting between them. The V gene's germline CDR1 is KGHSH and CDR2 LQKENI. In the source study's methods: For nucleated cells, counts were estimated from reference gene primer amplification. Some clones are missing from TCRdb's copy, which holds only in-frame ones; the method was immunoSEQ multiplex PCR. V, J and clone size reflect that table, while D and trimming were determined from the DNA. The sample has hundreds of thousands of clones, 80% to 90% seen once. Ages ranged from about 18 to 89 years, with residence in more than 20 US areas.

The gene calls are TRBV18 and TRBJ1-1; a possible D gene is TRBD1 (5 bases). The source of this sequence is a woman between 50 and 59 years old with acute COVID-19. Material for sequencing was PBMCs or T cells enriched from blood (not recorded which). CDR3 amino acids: CASSPQTEVEAFF. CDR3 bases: TGTGCCAGCTCACCACAGACAGAGGTTGAAGCTTTCTTT. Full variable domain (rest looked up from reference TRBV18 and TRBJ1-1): NAGVMQNPRHLVRRRGQEARLRCSPMKGHSHVYWYRQLPEEGLKFMVYLQKENIIDESGMPKERFSAEFPKEGPSILRIQQVVRGDSAAYFCASSPQTEVEAFFGQGTRLTVV.